This TCR beta chain was captured by sequencing in a study of cytomegalovirus exposure and HLA in healthy donors (dated by TCRdb to the late 2010s). For the wider study: According to a later analysis, the roughly 120 validation repertoires were produced on the same platform as the 680 or so repertoires of the first cohort. To predict cytomegalovirus infection status, the study brought together high-throughput TCR immunosequencing, statistical association of individual TCRs with disease status, and machine learning. Along with the roughly 610-subject first cohort, a separate validation cohort of over 90 different subjects was used. The aim of the study was to test whether cataloging public T cell receptors could identify signatures of past pathogen exposure. Overall study results and their limits: Most TCR sequences were seen in very few donors, while some public TCRs were found in many individuals. A total of 150 to 200 TCR beta chains were listed by the study as associated with cytomegalovirus. A few of the identified cytomegalovirus-associated TCR beta chains were confirmed in vitro to be specific for cytomegalovirus antigens. Of the cluster scores, around 95% were above 0 in a later analysis, which found that TCRs clustered in the first cohort also tended to co-occur in the roughly 130 validation repertoires. The authors suggested that the approach could potentially be extended to other disease states and immunological phenotypes. Cytomegalovirus status was reported to be diagnosed by the classifier with high specificity and sensitivity in both the original and validation cohorts. All 120 or so repertoires were used to score co-occurrence in the validation cohort in a later analysis, because that analysis had no HLA typing for the cohort.

The donors belonged to the validation cohort of about 130 subjects, which was separate from the approximately 680-subject first cohort. In the case of this clone: No cognate antigen has been identified for it. No base quality information exists; no much larger clone differs at one position.

Libraries were built with the immunoSEQ multiplex PCR assay. For the original study's pipeline: A statistical classification framework was built for diagnosing cytomegalovirus status from the catalog of TCR beta chain sequences. TCRdb took over this immuneACCESS table, retaining in-frame rearrangements with V and J assigned. Such tables are incomplete; in checked studies, under half of the missing clones stem from an unresolved V gene, and the remainder is unexplained. D and trimming come from the DNA, and the V and J calls and clone size come from that table. The sample records over 150,000 clones, over 85% of which are singletons. The ten largest account for approximately 10% of the sample. Compared with germline, V lacks 7 bases and J lacks 3 bases; bases without a gene match: 7. The CDR3 contains 14 residues, cysteine and phenylalanine counted. Left in the record is the CDR3 DNA by itself, 42 bases read in frame from the first base. CDR1 MDHEN and CDR2 SYDVKM were looked up in the germline V gene.

The rearrangement joined TRBV28 to TRBJ1-2; 8 central bases correspond to TRBD1. This TCR was sampled from a woman under 30 in good health and CMV-seropositive. The source material was PBMCs. The CDR3: CASIRTGLDYGYTF. The sequence in DNA is TGTGCCAGCATCCGGACAGGGCTGGACTATGGCTACACCTTC.